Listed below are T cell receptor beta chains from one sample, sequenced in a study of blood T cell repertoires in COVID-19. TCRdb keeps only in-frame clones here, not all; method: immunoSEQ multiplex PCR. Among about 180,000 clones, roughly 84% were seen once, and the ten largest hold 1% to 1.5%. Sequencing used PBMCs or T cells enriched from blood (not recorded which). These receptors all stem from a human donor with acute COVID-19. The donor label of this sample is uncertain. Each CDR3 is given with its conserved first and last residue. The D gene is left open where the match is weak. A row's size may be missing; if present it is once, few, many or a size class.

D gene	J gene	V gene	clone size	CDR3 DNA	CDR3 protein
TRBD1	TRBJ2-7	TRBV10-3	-	TGTGCCATCAGTGAGCCCCGGGACAGGGGATCCTACGAGCAGTACTTC	CAISEPRDRGSYEQYF
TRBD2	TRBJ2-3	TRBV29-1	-	TGCAGCGTGTTTAGCGGGAGGCTCACAGATACGCAGTATTTT	CSVFSGRLTDTQYF
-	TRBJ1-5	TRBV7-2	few	TGTGCCAGCAGCTTACACGGAACAGGCCAGCCCCAGCATTTT	CASSLHGTGQPQHF
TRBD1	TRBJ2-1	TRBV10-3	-	TGTGCCATCAGTAAGACAGGGGACGAGCAGTTCTTC	CAISKTGDEQFF
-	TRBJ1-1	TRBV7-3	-	TGTGCCAGCAGCTCTATCCGGAACACTGAAGCTTTCTTT	CASSSIRNTEAFF
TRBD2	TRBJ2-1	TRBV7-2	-	TGTGCCAGCATCTCCCGGGGGGGCTATGAGCAGTTCTTC	CASISRGGYEQFF
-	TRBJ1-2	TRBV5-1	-	TGCGCCAGCTTCAGGGAAGGGGATGGCTACACCTTC	CASFREGDGYTF
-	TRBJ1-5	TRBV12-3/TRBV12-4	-	TGTGCCAGCACCCTACAGGGTGACCAGCCCCAGCATTTT	CASTLQGDQPQHF
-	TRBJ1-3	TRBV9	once	TGTGCCAGTGGAGACAGGTCCGGAAACACCATATATTTT	CASGDRSGNTIYF
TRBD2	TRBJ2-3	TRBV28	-	TGTGCCAGCAGGGTAAGGCGTCTAGCGGGGGCCCCTAGCACAGATACGCAGTATTTT	CASRVRRLAGAPSTDTQYF
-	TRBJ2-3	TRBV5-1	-	TGCGCCAGCAGCTTGGGGCCAGTCACAGATACGCAGTATTTT	CASSLGPVTDTQYF
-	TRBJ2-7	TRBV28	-	TGTGCCAGCAGTTTTGACAGAGTGAACGAGCAGTACTTC	CASSFDRVNEQYF
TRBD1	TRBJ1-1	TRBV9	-	TGTGCCAGCAGCGTAGCCCGACAGGGGATTGCTGAAGCTTTCTTT	CASSVARQGIAEAFF
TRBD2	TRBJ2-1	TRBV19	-	TGTGCCAGTAGTATAATGCTAGCGGCCTACAATGAGCAGTTCTTC	CASSIMLAAYNEQFF
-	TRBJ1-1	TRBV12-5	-	TGTGCTAGTGGCCGGGAACATGAAGCTTTCTTT	CASGREHEAFF
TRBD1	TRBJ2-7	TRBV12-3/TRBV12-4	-	TGTGCCAGCAGCCGGACAGGGGGCGAGCAGTACTTC	CASSRTGGEQYF
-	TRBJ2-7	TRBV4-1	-	TGCGCCAGCAGCCAATTCCAAGAGCGTATCCACGAGCAGTACTTC	CASSQFQERIHEQYF
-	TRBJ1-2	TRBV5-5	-	TGTGCCAGCAGCTTGATGCAGGATGGCTACACCTTC	CASSLMQDGYTF
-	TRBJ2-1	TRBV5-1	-	TGCGCCAGCAGCTTGGACCTGGGGGGGCTCTTCTACAATGAGCAGTTCTTC	CASSLDLGGLFYNEQFF
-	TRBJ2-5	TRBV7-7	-	TGTGCCAGCAGCCCTTTCGGTTCAAACCTCCAAGAGACCCAGTACTTC	CASSPFGSNLQETQYF
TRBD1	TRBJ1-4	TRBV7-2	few	TGTGCCAGCAGCTTGCCACAGGGGGCAGTTGGAAAACTGTTTTTT	CASSLPQGAVGKLFF
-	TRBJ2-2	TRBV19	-	TGTGCCAGTAGTATGGACAGAGTGAACACCGGGGAGCTGTTTTTT	CASSMDRVNTGELFF
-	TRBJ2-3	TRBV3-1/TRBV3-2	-	TGTGCCAGCAGCCAAGACTACAGGGGCACAGATACGCAGTATTTT	CASSQDYRGTDTQYF
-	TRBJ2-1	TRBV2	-	TGTGCCAGCAGAGGGAGGAGGGGGGGCTTGGGTGAGCAGTTCTTC	CASRGRRGGLGEQFF
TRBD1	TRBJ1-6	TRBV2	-	TGTGCCAGCGCTGACAGGGGTCATAATTCACCCCTCCACTTT	CASADRGHNSPLHF
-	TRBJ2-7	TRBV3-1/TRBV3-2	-	TGTGCCAGCAGCCCAACGCAGTCCTACGAGCAGTACTTC	CASSPTQSYEQYF
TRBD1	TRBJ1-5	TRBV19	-	TGTGCCAGTACCTGGACAGGGGGGGGCGGTCAGCCCCAGCATTTT	CASTWTGGGGQPQHF
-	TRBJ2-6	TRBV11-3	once	TGTGCCAGCAGCTTATTTACACAGGTGAGTCTCTTTGGGGCCAACGTCCTGACTTTC	CASSLFTQVSLFGANVLTF
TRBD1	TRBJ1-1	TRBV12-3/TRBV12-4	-	TGTGCCAGCAGGCCAATTACAGGGGCTGAAGCTTTCTTT	CASRPITGAEAFF
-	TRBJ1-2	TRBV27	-	TGTGCCAGCAACACTTCTGGGGCAGGGTCAAGCTATGGCTACACCTTC	CASNTSGAGSSYGYTF
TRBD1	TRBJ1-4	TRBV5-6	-	TGTGCCAGCAGCTTCGAACAGGGGAGTGAAAAACTGTTTTTT	CASSFEQGSEKLFF
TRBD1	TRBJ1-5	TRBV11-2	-	TGTGCCAGCAGCTTAGGACAGGGGAATCATAATCAGCCCCAGCATTTT	CASSLGQGNHNQPQHF
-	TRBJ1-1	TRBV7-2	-	TGTGCCAGCAGCCCCGGTATCCCCGAAGCTTTCTTT	CASSPGIPEAFF
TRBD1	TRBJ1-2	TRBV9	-	TGTGCCAGCAGCGTAGGACAGGGGTATGGCTACACCTTC	CASSVGQGYGYTF
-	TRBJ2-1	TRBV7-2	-	TGTGCCAGCAGCTTGGACAGCACCATCTCCTACAATGAGCAGTTCTTC	CASSLDSTISYNEQFF
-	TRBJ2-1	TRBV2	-	TGTGCCAGCACTTTGACTAGTCCTTACAATGAGCAGTTCTTC	CASTLTSPYNEQFF
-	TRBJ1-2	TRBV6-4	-	TGTGCCAGCCGGGGGGGAACAGGAGGCTCCTATGGCTACACCTTC	CASRGGTGGSYGYTF
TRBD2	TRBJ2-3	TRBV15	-	TGTGCCACCAGCAGAGATCGGTCGGGGGGAGATACGCAGTATTTT	CATSRDRSGGDTQYF
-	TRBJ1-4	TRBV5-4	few	TGTGCCAGCAGCTTGGGTGGGGCGCGAAATGAAAAACTGTTTTTT	CASSLGGARNEKLFF
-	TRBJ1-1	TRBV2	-	TGTGCCAGCGGGTCGGAACAGCTAAACACTGAAGCTTTCTTT	CASGSEQLNTEAFF
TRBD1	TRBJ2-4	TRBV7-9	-	TGTGCCAGCAGCCTACAGGGGGCCCTAAACATTCAGTACTTC	CASSLQGALNIQYF
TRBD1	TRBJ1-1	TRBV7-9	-	TGTGCCAGCAGCACGTTAACAGGGGGAAGGACTGAAGCTTTCTTT	CASSTLTGGRTEAFF
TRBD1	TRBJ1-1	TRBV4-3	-	TGCGCCAGCAGCCAAGATAAGGGGGCGAGGAACACTGAAGCTTTCTTT	CASSQDKGARNTEAFF
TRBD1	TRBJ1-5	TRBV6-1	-	TGTGCCAGCAGTGTTGGGAGAGACAGGGCTCCCAGGGGGCAGCCCCAGCATTTT	CASSVGRDRAPRGQPQHF
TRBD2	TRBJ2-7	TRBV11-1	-	TGTGCCAGCAGCCAAAGGGCTAGCGGGGGAAACGAGCAGTACTTC	CASSQRASGGNEQYF
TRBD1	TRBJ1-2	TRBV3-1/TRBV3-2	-	TGTGCCAGCAGCCCGGGACAGGGGAATGGCTACACCTTC	CASSPGQGNGYTF
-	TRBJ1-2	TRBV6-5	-	TGTGCCAGCAGTTACCTAAAAACGGGTCGGGGCTACACCTTC	CASSYLKTGRGYTF
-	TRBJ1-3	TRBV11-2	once	TGTGCCAGCAACCCGATAGGCGGGGCTGGAAACACCATATATTTT	CASNPIGGAGNTIYF
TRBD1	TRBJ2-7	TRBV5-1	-	TGCGCCAGCAGCTTGGGTACAGGGGGCGCGTACGAGCAGTACTTC	CASSLGTGGAYEQYF
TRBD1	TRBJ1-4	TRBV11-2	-	TGTGCCAGCCGACGGGTGGGACAGCGGAATGAAAAACTGTTTTTT	CASRRVGQRNEKLFF
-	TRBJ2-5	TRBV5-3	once	TGTGCCAGAAGCCCGGCCCGGCAGGGAGGAGAGACCCAGTACTTC	CARSPARQGGETQYF
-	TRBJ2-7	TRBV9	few	TGTGCCAGCAGCGTAGACCCGGGACTGGTATACGAGCAGTACTTC	CASSVDPGLVYEQYF
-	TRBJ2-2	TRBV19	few	TGTGCCACTACGGTGGGCAGCAACACCGGGGAGCTGTTTTTT	CATTVGSNTGELFF
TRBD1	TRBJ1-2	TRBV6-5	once	TGTGCCAGCAGGGACGAACAGGGGGCTAACTATGGCTACACCTTC	CASRDEQGANYGYTF